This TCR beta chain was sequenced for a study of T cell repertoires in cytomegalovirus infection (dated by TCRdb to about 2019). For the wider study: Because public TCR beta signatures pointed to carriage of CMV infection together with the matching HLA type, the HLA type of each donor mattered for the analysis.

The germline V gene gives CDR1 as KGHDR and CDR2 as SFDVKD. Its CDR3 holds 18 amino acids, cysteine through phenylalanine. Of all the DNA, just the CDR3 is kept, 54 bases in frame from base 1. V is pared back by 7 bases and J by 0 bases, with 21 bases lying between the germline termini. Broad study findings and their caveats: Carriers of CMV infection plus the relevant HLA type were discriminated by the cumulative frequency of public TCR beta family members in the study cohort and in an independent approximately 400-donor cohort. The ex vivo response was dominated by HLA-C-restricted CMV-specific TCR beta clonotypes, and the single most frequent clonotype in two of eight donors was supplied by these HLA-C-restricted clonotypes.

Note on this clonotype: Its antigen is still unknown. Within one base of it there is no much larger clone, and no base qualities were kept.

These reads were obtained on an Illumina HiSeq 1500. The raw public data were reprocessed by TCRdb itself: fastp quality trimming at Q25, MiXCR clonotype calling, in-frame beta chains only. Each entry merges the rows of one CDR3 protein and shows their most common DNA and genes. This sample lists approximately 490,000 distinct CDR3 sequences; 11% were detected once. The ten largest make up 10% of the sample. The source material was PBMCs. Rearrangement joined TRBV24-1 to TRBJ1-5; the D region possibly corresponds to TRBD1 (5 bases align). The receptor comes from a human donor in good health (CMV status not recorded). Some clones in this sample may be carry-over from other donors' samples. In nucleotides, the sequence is TGTGCCACCAGCTCACCGGCGGGGCCGGGGGATAGCAATCAGCCCCAGCATTTT. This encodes CATSSPAGPGDSNQPQHF.